A single sample gave rise to the 16 T cell receptor beta chains below, sequenced in a study of T cell clusters in autoimmune cytopenias. Roughly 40,000 genome equivalents of blood DNA were amplified for TRB. TRB was amplified by touch-down multiplex PCR, primer pools A and B combined. TCRdb reprocessed the multiplex PCR reads, with one entry per CDR3 protein and no DNA. The sample totals 6,500 to 8,500 distinct CDR3 sequences; its top ten clones hold approximately 24%. This sample also belongs to another study, concerning T cell repertoires in aging, cancer and after chemotherapy.

Sequencing was performed on peripheral blood. These receptors originate from a human donor in good health.

Frequency places this clonotype as medium-sized. This sequence joins TRBV19 and TRBJ2-3; with no DNA, the TCRdb D assignment of TRBD1 cannot be verified. The germline gives CDR1 LNHDA, CDR2 SQIVND (reference sequence). The CDR3 covers 14 residues. This CDR3 is CASSRKDRSDTQYF.

The chain uses TRBV12-3 or TRBV12-4 and TRBJ1-5; absent DNA, TCRdb's TRBD1 call cannot be checked. This CDR3 has 16 residues. The CDR3: CASSLRGVYSNQPQHF.

This clonotype is labeled medium-sized (0.01 to 0.1%) based on frequency. The chain is built from TRBV19 and TRBJ2-7; TCRdb reports TRBD1, a call that lacks DNA to check it against. The germline V gene has CDR1 LNHDA and CDR2 SQIVND (reference sequence). This CDR3 has 14 amino acids. CDR3 residues: CASRQDRGHYEQYF.

This chain connects TRBV12-3 or TRBV12-4 to TRBJ1-3. The CDR3 covers 15 residues. CDR3: CASSLGQVAGNTIYF.

The V call is TRBV6-6, the J call TRBJ1-1; the D gene TCRdb calls, TRBD1, cannot be checked with no DNA. CDR1 and CDR2 from the germline V gene are MNHNY and SVGAGI (reference sequence). CDR3 length: 14 amino acids. The CDR3 is CASSLTGRNTEAFF.

The chain couples TRBV6-1 to TRBJ1-2. This CDR3 spans 22 amino acids. The germline V gene has CDR1 MNHNS and CDR2 SASEGT. The CDR3 sequence is CASSEVLKGGEVKTMGIHGYTF.

The chain couples TRBV5-1 to TRBJ2-3; TCRdb's D call of TRBD2 is untestable without DNA. This CDR3 has 17 amino acids. Germline values: CDR1 SGHRS, CDR2 YFSETQ. CDR3 protein: CASSLGTSGPSTDTQYF.

The V call is TRBV6-1, the J call TRBJ2-7; TCRdb calls TRBD2, which cannot be checked without DNA. Germline CDR1 and CDR2: MNHNS and SASEGT. The CDR3 totals 17 residues. The chain's CDR3 is CASSEYLAGAQTYEQYF.

According to its frequency, this clonotype is medium-sized. The chain joins TRBV19 to TRBJ2-3. Germline V gene lookup returns CDR1 LNHDA and CDR2 SQIVND (reference sequence). CDR3 size: 13 residues. The chain's CDR3 is CASSIGLTDTQYF.

The gene calls are TRBV7-6 and TRBJ2-1; there is no DNA to check the TCRdb D call of TRBD2. Germline V lookup: CDR1 SGHVS, CDR2 FNYEAQ. The CDR3 covers 17 residues. The CDR3 loop is CASSSSTGLQKYNEQFF.

The chain recombines TRBV7-9 with TRBJ2-5. The length of the CDR3 is 15 residues. Germline V lookup: CDR1 SEHNR, CDR2 FQNEAQ (reference sequence). This CDR3 is CATDLSGEPQETQYF.

The chain is built from TRBV6-1 and TRBJ2-3; TCRdb lists TRBD2, though no DNA is available to test this call. There are 17 residues in the CDR3. CDR1 MNHNS and CDR2 SASEGT come from the germline V gene. CDR3 protein: CASSHGLGGGSTDTQYF.

The CDR3: CASSYAGVRVSVDTQYF. The chain joins TRBV6-5 to TRBJ2-3; without DNA, the TCRdb call of TRBD2 cannot be checked. The CDR3 totals 17 residues. Germline lookup yields CDR1 MNHEY and CDR2 SVGAGI.

According to its frequency, this clonotype is medium-sized (0.01 to 0.1%). CDR3: CASSYRIYEKLFF. The V and J genes are TRBV6-5 and TRBJ1-4. Germline V gives CDR1 MNHEY, CDR2 SVGAGI. This CDR3 region has 13 residues.

By frequency, this clonotype registers medium-sized (0.01 to 0.1%). The rearrangement joins TRBV29-1 to TRBJ2-5; the D call from TCRdb, TRBD2, cannot be confirmed without DNA. From germline, CDR1 is SQVTM and CDR2 ANQGSEA. The CDR3 has 13 residues. Here the CDR3 reads CSVAGTSSETQYF.

The rearrangement uses TRBV19 and TRBJ2-7. CDR1 LNHDA and CDR2 SQIVND come from the germline V gene (reference sequence). This CDR3 is built from 16 residues. The CDR3 reads CASSLVIGLGTHEQYF.